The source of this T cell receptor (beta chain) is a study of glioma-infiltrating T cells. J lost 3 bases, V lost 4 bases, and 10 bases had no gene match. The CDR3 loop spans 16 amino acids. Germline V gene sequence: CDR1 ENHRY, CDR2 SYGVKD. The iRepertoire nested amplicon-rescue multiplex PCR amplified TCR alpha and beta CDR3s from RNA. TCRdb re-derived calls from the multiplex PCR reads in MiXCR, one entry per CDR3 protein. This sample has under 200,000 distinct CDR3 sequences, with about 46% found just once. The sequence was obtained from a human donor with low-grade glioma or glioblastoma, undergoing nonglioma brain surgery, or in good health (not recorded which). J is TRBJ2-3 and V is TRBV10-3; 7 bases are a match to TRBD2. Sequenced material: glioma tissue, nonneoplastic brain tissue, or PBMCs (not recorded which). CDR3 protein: CAISGIAGVRTDTQYF. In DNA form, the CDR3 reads TGTGCCATCAGTGGTATCGCGGGAGTAAGAACAGATACGCAGTATTTT.